This TCR beta chain was documented in a study of shared clonotypes between healthy human individuals. Overall study: Plates per donor: three CD4 naive, three CD4 memory, two CD8 naive, one CD8 memory.

The naive CD8 population came from CD45RO-negative cells selected for CCR7, without terminally differentiated effector memory CD45RA+ cells. Generated by immunoSEQ multiplex PCR, the TCRdb table keeps only in-frame clones and is missing some. The table has more than 2 million clones, around 95% seen once; the top ten hold under 2%. This CDR3 has 17 amino acids. In germline, CDR1 is MNHEY, CDR2 SMNVEV (reference sequence). V gave up 6 bases and J gave up 0 bases, with 20 bases separating them. What was sequenced was naive CD8+ T cells from PBMCs. The chain employs TRBV27 and TRBJ1-1, with D maybe TRBD1 (5 bases). The receptor was isolated from a man younger than 30 in good health. Some clones in this sample may be carry-over from other donors' samples. This CDR3 is CASSSPRASGLNTEAFF. The CDR3 region has the DNA TGTGCCAGCAGCTCCCCCCGAGCCTCAGGGCTGAACACTGAAGCTTTCTTT.